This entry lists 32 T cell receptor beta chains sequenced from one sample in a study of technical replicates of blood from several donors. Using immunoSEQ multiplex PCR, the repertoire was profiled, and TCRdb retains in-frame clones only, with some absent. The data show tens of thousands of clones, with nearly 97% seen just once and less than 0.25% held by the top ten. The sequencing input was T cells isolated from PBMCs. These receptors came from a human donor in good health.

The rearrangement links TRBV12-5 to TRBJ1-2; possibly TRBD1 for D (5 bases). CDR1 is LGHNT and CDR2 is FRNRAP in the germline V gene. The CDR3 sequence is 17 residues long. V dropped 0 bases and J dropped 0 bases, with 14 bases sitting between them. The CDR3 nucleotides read TGTGCTAGTGGTTTGGTGCTGCCAGGGCTTACTAACTATGGCTACACCTTC. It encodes CASGLVLPGLTNYGYTF.

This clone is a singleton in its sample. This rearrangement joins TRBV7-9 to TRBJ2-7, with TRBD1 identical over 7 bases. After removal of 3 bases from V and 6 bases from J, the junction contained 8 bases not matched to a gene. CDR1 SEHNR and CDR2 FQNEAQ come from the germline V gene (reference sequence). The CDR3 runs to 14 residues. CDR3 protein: CASSFGGQDLEQYF. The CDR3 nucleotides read TGTGCCAGCAGCTTCGGAGGACAGGACCTCGAGCAGTACTTC.

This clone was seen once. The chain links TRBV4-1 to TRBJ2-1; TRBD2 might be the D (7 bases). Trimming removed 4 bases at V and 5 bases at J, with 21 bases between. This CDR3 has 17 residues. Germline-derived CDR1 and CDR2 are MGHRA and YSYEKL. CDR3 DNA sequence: TGCGCCAGCAGCCCCCGGGGGGCAGGCCTCAACGACAATGAGCAGTTCTTC. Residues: CASSPRGAGLNDNEQFF.

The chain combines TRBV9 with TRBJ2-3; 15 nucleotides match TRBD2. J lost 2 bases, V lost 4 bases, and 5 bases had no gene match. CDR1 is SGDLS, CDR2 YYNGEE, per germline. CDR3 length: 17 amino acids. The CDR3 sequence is CASSPRTSGGVTDTQYF. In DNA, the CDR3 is TGTGCCAGCAGCCCACGGACTAGCGGGGGGGTCACAGATACGCAGTATTTT.

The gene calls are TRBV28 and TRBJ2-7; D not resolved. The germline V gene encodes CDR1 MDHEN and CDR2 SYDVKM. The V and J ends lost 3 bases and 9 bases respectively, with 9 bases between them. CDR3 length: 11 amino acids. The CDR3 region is CASSFPPGQYF. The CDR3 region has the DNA TGTGCCAGCAGTTTCCCACCGGGGCAGTACTTC. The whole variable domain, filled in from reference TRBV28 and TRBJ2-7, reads DVKVTQSSRYLVKRTGEKVFLECVQDMDHENMFWYRQDPGLGLRLIYFSYDVKMKEKGDIPEGYSVSREKKERFSLILESASTNQTSMYLCASSFPPGQYFGPGTRLTVT.

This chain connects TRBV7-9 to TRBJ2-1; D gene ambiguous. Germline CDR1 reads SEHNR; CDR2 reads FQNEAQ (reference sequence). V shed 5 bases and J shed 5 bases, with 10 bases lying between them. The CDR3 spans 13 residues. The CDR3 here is CASSQLQNNEQFF. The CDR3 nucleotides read TGTGCCAGCAGCCAACTACAAAACAATGAGCAGTTCTTC.

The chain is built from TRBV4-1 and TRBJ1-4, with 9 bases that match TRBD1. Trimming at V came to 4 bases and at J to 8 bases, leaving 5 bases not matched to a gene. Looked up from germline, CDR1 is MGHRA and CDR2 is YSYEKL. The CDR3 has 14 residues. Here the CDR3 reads CASSLHRGREKLFF. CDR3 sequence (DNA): TGCGCCAGCAGCCTACACAGGGGGCGGGAAAAACTGTTTTTT.

CDR3 DNA: TGTGCCAGCAGCCCGGGACTAGCGGGGTTTGGGTACAATGAGCAGTTCTTC. Amino acid sequence: CASSPGLAGFGYNEQFF. The rearrangement joins TRBV5-5 to TRBJ2-1; 13 bases map to TRBD2. The CDR3 totals 17 residues. Losses at the gene ends were 4 bases for V and 4 bases for J; bases not matched to a gene: 8. The V gene's germline CDR1 is SGHKS and CDR2 YYEKEE (reference sequence).

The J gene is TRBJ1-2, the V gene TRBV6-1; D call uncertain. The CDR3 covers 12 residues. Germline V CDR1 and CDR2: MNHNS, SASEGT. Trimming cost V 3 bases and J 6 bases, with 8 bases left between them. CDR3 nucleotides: TGTGCCAGCAGTGAGAACAGAGATGGCTACACCTTC. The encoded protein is CASSENRDGYTF.

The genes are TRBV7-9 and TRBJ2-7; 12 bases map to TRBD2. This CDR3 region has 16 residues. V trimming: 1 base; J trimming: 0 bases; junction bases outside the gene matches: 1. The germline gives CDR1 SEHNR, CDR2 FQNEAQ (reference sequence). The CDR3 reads CASSLGTSGISYEQYF. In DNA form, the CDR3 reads TGTGCCAGCAGCTTAGGGACTAGCGGGATCTCCTACGAGCAGTACTTC.

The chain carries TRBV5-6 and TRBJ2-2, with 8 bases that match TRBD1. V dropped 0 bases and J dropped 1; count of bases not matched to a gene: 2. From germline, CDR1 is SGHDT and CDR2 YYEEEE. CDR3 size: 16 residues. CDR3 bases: TGTGCCAGCAGCTTGGTTGGGACAGGGAACACCGGGGAGCTGTTTTTT. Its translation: CASSLVGTGNTGELFF.

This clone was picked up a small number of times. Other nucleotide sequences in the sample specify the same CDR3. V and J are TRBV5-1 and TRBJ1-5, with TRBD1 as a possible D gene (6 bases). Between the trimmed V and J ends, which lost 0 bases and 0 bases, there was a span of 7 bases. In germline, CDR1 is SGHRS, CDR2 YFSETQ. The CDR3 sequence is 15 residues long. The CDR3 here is CASSLGTASNQPQHF. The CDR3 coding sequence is TGCGCCAGCAGCTTGGGGACAGCTAGCAATCAGCCCCAGCATTTT.

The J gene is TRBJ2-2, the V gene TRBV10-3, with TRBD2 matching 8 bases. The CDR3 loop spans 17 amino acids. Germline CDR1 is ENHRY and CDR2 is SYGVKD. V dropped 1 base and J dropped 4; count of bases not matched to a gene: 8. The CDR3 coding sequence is TGTGCCATCAGTGAGTTAACTAGCGGACCCTCCACCGGGGAGCTGTTTTTT. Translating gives CAISELTSGPSTGELFF.

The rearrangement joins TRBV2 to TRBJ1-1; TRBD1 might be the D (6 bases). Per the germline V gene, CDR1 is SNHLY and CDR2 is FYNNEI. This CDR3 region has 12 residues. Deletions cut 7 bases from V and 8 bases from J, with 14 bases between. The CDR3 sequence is CASKGDMSEAFF. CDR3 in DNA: TGTGCCAGCAAGGGGGATATGTCCGAAGCTTTCTTT. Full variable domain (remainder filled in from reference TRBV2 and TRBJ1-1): EPEVTQTPSHQVTQMGQEVILRCVPISNHLYFYWYRQILGQKVEFLVSFYNNEISEKSEIFDDQFSVERPDGSNFTLKIRSTKLEDSAMYFCASKGDMSEAFFGQGTRLTVV.

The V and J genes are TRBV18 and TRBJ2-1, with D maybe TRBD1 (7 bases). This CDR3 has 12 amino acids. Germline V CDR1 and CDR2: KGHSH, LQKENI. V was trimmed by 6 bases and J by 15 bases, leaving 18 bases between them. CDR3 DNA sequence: TGTGCCAGCTCTACAGGGGTAGGGAGGCGGTTCTTC. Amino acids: CASSTGVGRRFF. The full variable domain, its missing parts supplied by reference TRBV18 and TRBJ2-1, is NAGVMQNPRHLVRRRGQEARLRCSPMKGHSHVYWYRQLPEEGLKFMVYLQKENIIDESGMPKERFSAEFPKEGPSILRIQQVVRGDSAAYFCASSTGVGRRFFGPGTRLTVL.

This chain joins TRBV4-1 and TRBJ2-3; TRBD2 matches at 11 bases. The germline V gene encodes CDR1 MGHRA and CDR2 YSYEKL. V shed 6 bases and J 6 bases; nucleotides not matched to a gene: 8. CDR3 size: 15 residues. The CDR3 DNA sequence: TGCGCCAGCAGTCCACTAGCGGGAGTTGGGGATACGCAGTATTTT. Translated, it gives CASSPLAGVGDTQYF.

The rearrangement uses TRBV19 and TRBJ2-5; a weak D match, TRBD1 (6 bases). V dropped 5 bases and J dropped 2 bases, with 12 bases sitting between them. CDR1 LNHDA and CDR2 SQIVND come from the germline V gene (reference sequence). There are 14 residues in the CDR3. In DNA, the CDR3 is TGTGCCAGTAGTCTCCGGGACAATCAAGAGACCCAGTACTTC. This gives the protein CASSLRDNQETQYF. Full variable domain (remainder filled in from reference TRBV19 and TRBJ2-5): DGGITQSPKYLFRKEGQNVTLSCEQNLNHDAMYWYRQDPGQGLRLIYYSQIVNDFQKGDIAEGYSVSREKKESFPLTVTSAQKNPTAFYLCASSLRDNQETQYFGPGTRLLVL.

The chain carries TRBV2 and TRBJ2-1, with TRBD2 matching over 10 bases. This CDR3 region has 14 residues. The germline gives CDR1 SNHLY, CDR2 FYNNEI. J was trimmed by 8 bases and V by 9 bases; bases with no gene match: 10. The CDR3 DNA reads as TGTGCCAGTCAAGCGGGGGGGCCAAGTCATGAGCAGTTCTTC. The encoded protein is CASQAGGPSHEQFF. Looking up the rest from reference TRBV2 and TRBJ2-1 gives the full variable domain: EPEVTQTPSHQVTQMGQEVILRCVPISNHLYFYWYRQILGQKVEFLVSFYNNEISEKSEIFDDQFSVERPDGSNFTLKIRSTKLEDSAMYFCASQAGGPSHEQFFGPGTRLTVL.

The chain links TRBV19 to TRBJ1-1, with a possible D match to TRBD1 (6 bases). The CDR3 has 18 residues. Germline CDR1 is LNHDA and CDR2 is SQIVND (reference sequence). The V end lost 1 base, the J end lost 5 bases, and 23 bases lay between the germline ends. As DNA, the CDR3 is TGTGCCAGTAGTATAGCTGCCTCTGAAAACGGGGGGACAACTGAAGCTTTCTTT. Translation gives CASSIAASENGGTTEAFF.

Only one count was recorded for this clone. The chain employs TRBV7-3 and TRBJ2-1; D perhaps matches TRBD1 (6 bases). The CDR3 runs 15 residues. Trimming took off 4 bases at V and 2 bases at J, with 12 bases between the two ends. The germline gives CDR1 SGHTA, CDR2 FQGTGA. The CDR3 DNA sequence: TGTGCCAGCAGCTCACCACAGGGTGCCTACAATGAGCAGTTCTTC. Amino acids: CASSSPQGAYNEQFF.

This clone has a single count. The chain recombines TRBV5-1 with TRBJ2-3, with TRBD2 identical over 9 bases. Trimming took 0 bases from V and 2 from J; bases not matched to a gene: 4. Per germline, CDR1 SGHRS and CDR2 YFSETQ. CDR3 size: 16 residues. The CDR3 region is CASSLVSGGPTDTQYF. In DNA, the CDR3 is TGCGCCAGCAGCTTGGTTAGCGGGGGACCCACAGATACGCAGTATTTT.

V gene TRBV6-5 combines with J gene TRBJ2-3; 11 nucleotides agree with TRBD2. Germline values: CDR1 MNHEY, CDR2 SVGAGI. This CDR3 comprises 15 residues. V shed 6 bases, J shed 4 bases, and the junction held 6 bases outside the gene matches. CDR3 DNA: TGTGCCAGCAGGGAACTAGCGGGAGTTGCAGATACGCAGTATTTT. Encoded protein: CASRELAGVADTQYF.

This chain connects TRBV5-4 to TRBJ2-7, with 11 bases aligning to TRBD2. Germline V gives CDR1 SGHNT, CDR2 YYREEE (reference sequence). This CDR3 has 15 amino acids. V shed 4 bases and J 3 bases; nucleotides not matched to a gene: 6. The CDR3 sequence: CASSVAGGLDYEQYF. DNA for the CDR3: TGTGCCAGCAGCGTAGCGGGAGGGTTAGACTACGAGCAGTACTTC.

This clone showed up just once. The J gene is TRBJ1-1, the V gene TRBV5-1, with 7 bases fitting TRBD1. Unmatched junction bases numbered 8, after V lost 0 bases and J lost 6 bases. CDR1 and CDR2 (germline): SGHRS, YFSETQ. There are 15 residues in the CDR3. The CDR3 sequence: CASSLDGQEVAEAFF. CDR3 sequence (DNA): TGCGCCAGCAGCTTGGACGGACAGGAGGTGGCTGAAGCTTTCTTT.

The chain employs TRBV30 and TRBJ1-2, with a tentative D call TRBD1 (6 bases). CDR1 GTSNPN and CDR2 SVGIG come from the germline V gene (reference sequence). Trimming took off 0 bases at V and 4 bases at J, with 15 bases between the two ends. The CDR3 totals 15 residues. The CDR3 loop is CAWSVGLDSFYGYTF. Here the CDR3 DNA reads TGTGCCTGGAGTGTAGGTCTGGACAGCTTCTATGGCTACACCTTC.

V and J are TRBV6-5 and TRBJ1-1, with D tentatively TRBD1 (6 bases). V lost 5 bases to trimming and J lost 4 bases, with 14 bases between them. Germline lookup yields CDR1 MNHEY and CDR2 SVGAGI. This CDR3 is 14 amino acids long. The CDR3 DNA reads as TGTGCCAGCAGTGGAGAACAGGGAAGCACTGAAGCTTTCTTT. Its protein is CASSGEQGSTEAFF.

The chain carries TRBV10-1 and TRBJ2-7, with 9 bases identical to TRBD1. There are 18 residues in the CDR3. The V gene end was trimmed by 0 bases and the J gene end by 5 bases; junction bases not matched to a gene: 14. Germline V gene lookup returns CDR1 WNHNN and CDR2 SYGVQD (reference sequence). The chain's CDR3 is CASSESARDRATRDEQYF. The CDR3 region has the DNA TGCGCCAGCAGTGAGTCGGCCCGGGACAGGGCGACGCGGGACGAGCAGTACTTC.

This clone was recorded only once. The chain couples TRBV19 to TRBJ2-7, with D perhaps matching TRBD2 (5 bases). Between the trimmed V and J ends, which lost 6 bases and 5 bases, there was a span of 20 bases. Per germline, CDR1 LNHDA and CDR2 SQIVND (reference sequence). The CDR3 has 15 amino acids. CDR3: CASRLEGAALDEQYF. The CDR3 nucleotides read TGTGCCAGTAGGCTCGAGGGCGCCGCCCTTGACGAGCAGTACTTC.

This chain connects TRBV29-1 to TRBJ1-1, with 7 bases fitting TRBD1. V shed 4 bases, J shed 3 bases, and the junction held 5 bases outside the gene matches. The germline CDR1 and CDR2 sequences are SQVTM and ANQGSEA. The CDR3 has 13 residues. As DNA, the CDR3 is TGCAGCGTTGCCCAGGGGGAATACACTGAAGCTTTCTTT. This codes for CSVAQGEYTEAFF.

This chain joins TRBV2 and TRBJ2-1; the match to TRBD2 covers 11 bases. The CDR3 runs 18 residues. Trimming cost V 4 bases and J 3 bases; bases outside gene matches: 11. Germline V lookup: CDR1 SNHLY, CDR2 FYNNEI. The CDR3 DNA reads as TGTGCCAGCAGTGTAGTATGGCTAGCGGGGGGTGGCTACAATGAGCAGTTCTTC. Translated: CASSVVWLAGGGYNEQFF.

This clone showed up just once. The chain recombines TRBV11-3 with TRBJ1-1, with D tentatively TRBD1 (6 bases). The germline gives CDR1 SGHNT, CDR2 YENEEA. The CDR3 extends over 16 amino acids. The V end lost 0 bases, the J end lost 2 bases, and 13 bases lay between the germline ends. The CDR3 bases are TGTGCCAGCAGCTTAGATTTCCAGGGGCCCAACACTGAAGCTTTCTTT. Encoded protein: CASSLDFQGPNTEAFF. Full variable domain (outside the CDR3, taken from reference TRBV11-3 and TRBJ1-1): EAGVVQSPRYKIIEKKQPVAFWCNPISGHNTLYWYLQNLGQGPELLIRYENEEAVDDSQLPKDRFSAERLKGVDSTLKIQPAELGDSAVYLCASSLDFQGPNTEAFFGQGTRLTVV.

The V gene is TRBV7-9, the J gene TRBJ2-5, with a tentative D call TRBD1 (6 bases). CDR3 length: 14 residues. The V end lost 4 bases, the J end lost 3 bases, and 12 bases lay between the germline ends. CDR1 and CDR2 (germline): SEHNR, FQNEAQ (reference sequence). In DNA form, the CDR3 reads TGTGCCAGCAGCTACCTTCGGGACAAAGAGACCCAGTACTTC. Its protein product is CASSYLRDKETQYF.